This T cell receptor (beta chain) was obtained from a study of T cell responses to AZD1222 COVID-19 vaccine. The CDR3 is 14 residues long. The V gene's germline CDR1 is LNHDA and CDR2 SQIVND (reference sequence). The V gene lost 10 bases and the J gene lost 6 bases, with 19 bases spanning the gap. Using immunoSEQ multiplex PCR, the repertoire was profiled, and TCRdb retains in-frame clones only, with some absent. There are about 160,000 clones in the sample; around 89% occur only once, and about 6.9% lies in the top ten. This sample comprised peripheral blood, obtained on day 0 of AZD1222 vaccination. The chain combines TRBV19 with TRBJ2-1; weak D call: TRBD1 (6 bases). The source is an adult in good health. The CDR3 here is CATTTQGFANEQFF. The CDR3 nucleotides are TGTGCCACTACAACGCAGGGGTTCGCCAATGAGCAGTTCTTC.